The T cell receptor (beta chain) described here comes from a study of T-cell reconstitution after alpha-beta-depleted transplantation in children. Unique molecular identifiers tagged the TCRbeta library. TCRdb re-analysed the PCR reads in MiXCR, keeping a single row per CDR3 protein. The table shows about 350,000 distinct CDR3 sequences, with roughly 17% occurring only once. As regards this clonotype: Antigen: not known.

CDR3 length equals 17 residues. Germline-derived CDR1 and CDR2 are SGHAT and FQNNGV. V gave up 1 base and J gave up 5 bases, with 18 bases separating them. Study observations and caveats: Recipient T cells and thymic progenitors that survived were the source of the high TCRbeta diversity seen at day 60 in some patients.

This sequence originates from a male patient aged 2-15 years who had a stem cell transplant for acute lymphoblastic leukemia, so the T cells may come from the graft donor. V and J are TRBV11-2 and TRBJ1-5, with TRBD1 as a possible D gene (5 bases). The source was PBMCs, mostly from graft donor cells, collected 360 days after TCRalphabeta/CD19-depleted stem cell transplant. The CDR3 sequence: CASSLGVGAGVDQPQHF. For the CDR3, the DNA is TGTGCCAGCAGCTTAGGGGTAGGGGCGGGAGTCGATCAGCCCCAGCATTTT.